The 5 T cell receptor beta chains presented below share a single source sample, sequenced in a study of beta chain features in type 1 diabetes. Since all of the isolated RNA was reverse transcribed, expressed TCRB transcripts were what got sequenced. The table came from immunoSEQ multiplex PCR; TCRdb's copy has only in-frame clones and leaves some out. The top ten hold about 0.018% of the sample, which has some 250,000 clones, roughly a tenth seen once. General study points: All four CD4+ subsets from Type 1 diabetes patients carried moderately but significantly shorter TCRB CDR3s.

These receptors lack a known antigen. Sample: naive CD4+ T cells from blood. These receptors were collected from a man younger than 40 with type 1 diabetes.

The chain employs TRBV9 and TRBJ1-1, with TRBD1 as a possible D gene (5 bases). The CDR3 contains 15 residues. CDR1 is SGDLS, CDR2 YYNGEE, per germline. V gave up 5 bases and J gave up 3 bases, with 17 bases separating them. CDR3: CASRLSVEGDTEAFF. DNA of the CDR3: TGTGCCAGCAGATTATCGGTGGAAGGGGACACTGAAGCTTTCTTT.

Here the CDR3 DNA reads TGTGCCAGCAGTTCAATAAGACTAGCGGGGTTCCACGAGCAGTACTTC. Protein sequence: CASSSIRLAGFHEQYF. V gene TRBV7-2 combines with J gene TRBJ2-7, with 11 bases identical to TRBD2. The CDR3 extends over 16 amino acids. Germline V lookup: CDR1 SGHTA, CDR2 FQGNSA. V lost 6 bases, J lost 5 bases, and 12 bases stayed unmatched.

As DNA, the CDR3 is TGTGCCAGCTCACTGGGACAGGGGGGGAACACTGAAGCTTTCTTT. Its translation is CASSLGQGGNTEAFF. V is TRBV18 and J is TRBJ1-1; 11 bases match TRBD1. Germline V gene lookup returns CDR1 KGHSH and CDR2 LQKENI. The CDR3 consists of 15 residues. After removal of 4 bases from V and 1 base from J, the junction contained 2 bases not matched to a gene.

The chain recombines TRBV5-1 with TRBJ1-6; 9 bases match TRBD1. Germline V gene lookup returns CDR1 SGHRS and CDR2 YFSETQ. J gave up 8 bases and V 0 bases, and 3 bases lay outside the gene matches. CDR3 length: 15 amino acids. CDR3 residues: CASSLETGGDSPLHF. The CDR3, as DNA: TGCGCCAGCAGCTTGGAGACAGGGGGGGATTCACCCCTCCACTTT.

The rearrangement joins TRBV28 to TRBJ1-6, with 9 bases aligning to TRBD1. J was trimmed by 8 bases and V by 8 bases; bases with no gene match: 4. The CDR3 contains 13 residues. The germline CDR1 and CDR2 sequences are MDHEN and SYDVKM. The CDR3 nucleotides read TGTGCCAGCTGGGGACAGGGACATTCACCCCTCCACTTT. This translates into CASWGQGHSPLHF.